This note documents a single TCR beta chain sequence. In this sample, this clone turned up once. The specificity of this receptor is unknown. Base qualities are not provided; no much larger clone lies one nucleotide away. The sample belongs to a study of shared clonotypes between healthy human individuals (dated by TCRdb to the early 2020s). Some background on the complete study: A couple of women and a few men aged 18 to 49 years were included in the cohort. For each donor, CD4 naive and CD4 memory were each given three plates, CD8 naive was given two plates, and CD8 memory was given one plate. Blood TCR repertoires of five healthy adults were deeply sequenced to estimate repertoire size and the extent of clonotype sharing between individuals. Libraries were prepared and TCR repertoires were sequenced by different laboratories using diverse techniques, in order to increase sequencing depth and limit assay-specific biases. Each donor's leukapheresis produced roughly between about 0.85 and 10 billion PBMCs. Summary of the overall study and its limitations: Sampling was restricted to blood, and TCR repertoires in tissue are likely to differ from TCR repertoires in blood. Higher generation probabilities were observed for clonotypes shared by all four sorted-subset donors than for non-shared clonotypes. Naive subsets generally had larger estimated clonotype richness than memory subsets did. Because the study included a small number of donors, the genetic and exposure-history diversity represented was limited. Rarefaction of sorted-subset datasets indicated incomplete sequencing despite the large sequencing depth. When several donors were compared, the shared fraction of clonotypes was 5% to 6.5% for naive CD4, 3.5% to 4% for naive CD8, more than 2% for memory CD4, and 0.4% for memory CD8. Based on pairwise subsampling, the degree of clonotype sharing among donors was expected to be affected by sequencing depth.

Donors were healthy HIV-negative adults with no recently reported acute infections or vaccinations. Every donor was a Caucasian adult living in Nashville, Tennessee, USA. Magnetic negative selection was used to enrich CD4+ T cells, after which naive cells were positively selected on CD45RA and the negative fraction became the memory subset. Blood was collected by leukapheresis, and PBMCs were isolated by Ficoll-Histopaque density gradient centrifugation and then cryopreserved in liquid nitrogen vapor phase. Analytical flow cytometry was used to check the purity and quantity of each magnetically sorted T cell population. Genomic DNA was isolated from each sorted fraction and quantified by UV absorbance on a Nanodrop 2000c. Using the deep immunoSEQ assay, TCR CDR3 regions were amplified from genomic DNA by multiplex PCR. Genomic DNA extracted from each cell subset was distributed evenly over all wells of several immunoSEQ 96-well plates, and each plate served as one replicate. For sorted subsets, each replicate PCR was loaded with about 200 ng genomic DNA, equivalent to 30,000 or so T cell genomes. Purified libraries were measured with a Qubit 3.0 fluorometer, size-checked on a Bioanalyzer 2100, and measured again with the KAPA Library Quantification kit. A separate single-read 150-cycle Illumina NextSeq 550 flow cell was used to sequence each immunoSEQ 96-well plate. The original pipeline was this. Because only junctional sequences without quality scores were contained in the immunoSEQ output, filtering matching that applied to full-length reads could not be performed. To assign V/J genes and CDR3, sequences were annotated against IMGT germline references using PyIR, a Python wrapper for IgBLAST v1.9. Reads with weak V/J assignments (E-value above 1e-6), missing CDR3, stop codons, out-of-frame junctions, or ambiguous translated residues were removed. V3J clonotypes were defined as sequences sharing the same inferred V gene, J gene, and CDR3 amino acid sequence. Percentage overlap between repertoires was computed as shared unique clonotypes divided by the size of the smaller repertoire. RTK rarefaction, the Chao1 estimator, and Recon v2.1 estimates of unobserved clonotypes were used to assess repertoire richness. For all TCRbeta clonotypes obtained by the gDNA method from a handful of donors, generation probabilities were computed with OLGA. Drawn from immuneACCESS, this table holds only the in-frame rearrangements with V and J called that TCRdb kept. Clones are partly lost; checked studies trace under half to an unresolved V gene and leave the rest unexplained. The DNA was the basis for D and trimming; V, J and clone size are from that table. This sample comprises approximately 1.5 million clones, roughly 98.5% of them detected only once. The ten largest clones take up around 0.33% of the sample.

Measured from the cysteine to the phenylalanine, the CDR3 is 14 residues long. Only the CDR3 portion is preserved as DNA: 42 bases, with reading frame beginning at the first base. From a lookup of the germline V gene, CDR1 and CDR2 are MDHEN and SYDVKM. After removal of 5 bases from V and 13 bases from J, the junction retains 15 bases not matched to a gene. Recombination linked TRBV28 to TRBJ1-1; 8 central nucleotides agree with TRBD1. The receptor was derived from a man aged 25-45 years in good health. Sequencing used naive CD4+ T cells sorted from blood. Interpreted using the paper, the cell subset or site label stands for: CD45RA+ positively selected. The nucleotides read TGTGCCAGCAGTCGCACAGGGGGGAGGTGGGAGGGTTTCTTT. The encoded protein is CASSRTGGRWEGFF.